This T cell receptor (beta chain) stems from a study of blood T cell repertoires in COVID-19. Study background: PBMCs, B-cell-depleted T cells, or T cells provided the cDNA or gDNA that made up the material.

The trim removed 0 bases at V and 6 bases at J, leaving 8 bases unmatched. From germline, CDR1 is MGHDK and CDR2 SYGVNS. CDR3 size: 17 residues. In the authors' methods: By means of reference gene primer amplification, nucleated cell counts were estimated. The protocol was immunoSEQ multiplex PCR, while the TCRdb copy is restricted to in-frame clones and leaves out a portion. That table is the source of V, J and clone size, and D and trimming were worked out from the DNA. The sample has some 230,000 clones, approximately 90% seen once. The chain couples TRBV25-1 to TRBJ1-1, with 12 bases matching TRBD1. The TCR comes from a man aged 25-45 years who had recovered from COVID-19. Sequencing used peripheral blood. CDR3 region: CASSEYKGTGGFAEAFF. In DNA, the CDR3 is TGTGCCAGCAGTGAATATAAAGGGACAGGGGGCTTCGCTGAAGCTTTCTTT. Filled out from reference TRBV25-1 and TRBJ1-1, the complete variable domain reads EADIYQTPRYLVIGTGKKITLECSQTMGHDKMYWYQQDPGMELHLIHYSYGVNSTEKGDLSSESTVSRIRTEHFPLTLESARPSHTSQYLCASSEYKGTGGFAEAFFGQGTRLTVV.